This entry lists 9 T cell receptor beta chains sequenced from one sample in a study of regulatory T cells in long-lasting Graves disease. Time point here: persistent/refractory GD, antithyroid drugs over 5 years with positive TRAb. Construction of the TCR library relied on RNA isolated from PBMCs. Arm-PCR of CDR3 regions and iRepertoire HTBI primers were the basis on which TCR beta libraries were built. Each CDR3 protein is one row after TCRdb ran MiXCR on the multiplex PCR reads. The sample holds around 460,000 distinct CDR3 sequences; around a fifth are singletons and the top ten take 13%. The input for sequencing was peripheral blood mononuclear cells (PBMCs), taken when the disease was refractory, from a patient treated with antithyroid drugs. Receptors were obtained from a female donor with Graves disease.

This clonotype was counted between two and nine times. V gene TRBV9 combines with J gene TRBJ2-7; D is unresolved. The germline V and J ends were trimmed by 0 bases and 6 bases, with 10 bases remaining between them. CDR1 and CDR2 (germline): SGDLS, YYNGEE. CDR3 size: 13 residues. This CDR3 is CASSVVGESEQYF. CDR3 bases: TGTGCCAGCAGCGTAGTCGGTGAATCCGAGCAGTACTTC.

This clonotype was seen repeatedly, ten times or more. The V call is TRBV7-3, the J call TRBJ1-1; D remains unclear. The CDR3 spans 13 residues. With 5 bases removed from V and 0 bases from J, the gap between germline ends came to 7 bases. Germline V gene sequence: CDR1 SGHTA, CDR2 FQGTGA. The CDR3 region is CASSATMNTEAFF. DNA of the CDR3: TGTGCCAGCAGCGCCACAATGAACACTGAAGCTTTCTTT.

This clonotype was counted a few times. As DNA, the CDR3 is TGTGCCAGCAGCTCCCGGGAAGGGGTCGAGCAGTACTTC. Its translation: CASSSREGVEQYF. The V call is TRBV5-6, the J call TRBJ2-7, with D possibly called TRBD1 or TRBD2 (5 bases each). This CDR3 comprises 13 residues. Per germline, CDR1 SGHDT and CDR2 YYEEEE. V dropped 3 bases and J dropped 6 bases, with 13 bases sitting between them.

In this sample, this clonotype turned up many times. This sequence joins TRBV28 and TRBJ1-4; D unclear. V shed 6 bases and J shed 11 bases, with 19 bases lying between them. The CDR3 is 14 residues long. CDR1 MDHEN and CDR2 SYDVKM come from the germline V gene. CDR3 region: CASSDLILVRKLFF. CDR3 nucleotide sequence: TGTGCCAGCAGCGATTTAATCCTCGTGAGGAAACTGTTTTTT. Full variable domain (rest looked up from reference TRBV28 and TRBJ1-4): DVKVTQSSRYLVKRTGEKVFLECVQDMDHENMFWYRQDPGLGLRLIYFSYDVKMKEKGDIPEGYSVSREKKERFSLILESASTNQTSMYLCASSDLILVRKLFFGSGTQLSVL.

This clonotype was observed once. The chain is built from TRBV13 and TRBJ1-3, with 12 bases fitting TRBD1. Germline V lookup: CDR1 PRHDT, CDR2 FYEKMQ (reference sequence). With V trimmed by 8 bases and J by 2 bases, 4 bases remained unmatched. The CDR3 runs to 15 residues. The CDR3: CASRDRGPTGNTIYF. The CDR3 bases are TGTGCCAGCCGGGACAGGGGGCCCACTGGAAACACCATATATTTT. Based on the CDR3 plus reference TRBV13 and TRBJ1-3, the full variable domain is AAGVIQSPRHLIKEKRETATLKCYPIPRHDTVYWYQQGPGQDPQFLISFYEKMQSDKGSIPDRFSAQQFSDYHSELNMSSLELGDSALYFCASRDRGPTGNTIYFGEGSWLTVV.

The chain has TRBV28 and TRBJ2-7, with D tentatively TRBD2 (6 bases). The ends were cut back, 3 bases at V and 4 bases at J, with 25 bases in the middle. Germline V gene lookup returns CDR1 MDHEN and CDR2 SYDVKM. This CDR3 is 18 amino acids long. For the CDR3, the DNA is TGTGCCAGCAGTTTCCGGGCTGCGGGACCTAAGTTACCTTACGAGCAGTACTTC. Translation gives CASSFRAAGPKLPYEQYF.

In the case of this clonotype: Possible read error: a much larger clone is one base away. In DNA form, the CDR3 reads TGTGCCAGCACAGTAGCGGGTAGCACCGGGGAGCCGTTTTTT. Amino acids: CASTVAGSTGEPFF. The V and J genes are TRBV28 and TRBJ2-2, with 7 positions matching TRBD2. Germline V CDR1 and CDR2: MDHEN, SYDVKM. The CDR3 totals 14 residues.

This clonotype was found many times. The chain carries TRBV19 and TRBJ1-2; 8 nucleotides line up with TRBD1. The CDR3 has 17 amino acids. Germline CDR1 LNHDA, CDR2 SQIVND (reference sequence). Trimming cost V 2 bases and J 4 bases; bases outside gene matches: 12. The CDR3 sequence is CASSISDRAGISYGYTF. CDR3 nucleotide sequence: TGTGCCAGTAGTATATCGGACAGGGCCGGTATTAGCTATGGCTACACCTTC.

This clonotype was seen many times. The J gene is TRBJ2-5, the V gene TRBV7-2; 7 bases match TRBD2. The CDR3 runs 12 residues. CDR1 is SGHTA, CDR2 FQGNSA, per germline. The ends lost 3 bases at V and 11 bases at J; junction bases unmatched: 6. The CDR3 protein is CASSLGGSDQYF. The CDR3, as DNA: TGTGCCAGCAGCTTGGGGGGGTCGGATCAGTACTTC.